Shown below are 4 T cell receptor beta chains from a single sample sequenced in a study of OX40 agonist ivuxolimab in advanced cancers. TCRdb's copy holds only in-frame clones and misses some; the assay was immunoSEQ multiplex PCR. Of about 58,000 clones listed, roughly 80% are singletons. The sequenced sample was CD4+ or CD8+ T cells sorted from blood, obtained in a trial of the OX40 agonist ivuxolimab. Receptor source: an adult with an advanced solid tumor such as melanoma, head and neck, liver or kidney cancer.

V usage is TRBV4-2 and J usage is TRBJ1-1; D is undetermined. Per germline, CDR1 LGHNA and CDR2 YNFKEQ. The V end lost 4 bases, the J end lost 4 bases, and 10 bases lay between the germline ends. The CDR3 spans 13 residues. DNA of the CDR3: TGTGCCAGCAGCCCCGAACCGGGCACTGAAGCTTTCTTT. Amino acids: CASSPEPGTEAFF.

The chain joins TRBV14 to TRBJ2-1; 14 positions agree with TRBD2. The CDR3 extends over 17 amino acids. Germline CDR1 is SGHDN and CDR2 is FVKESK. Germline trimming cut 0 bases from V and 5 bases from J; bases unmatched to any gene: 3. This CDR3 is CASSQDTGLAGDNEQFF. The CDR3 nucleotides read TGTGCCAGCAGCCAAGACACGGGACTAGCGGGAGACAATGAGCAGTTCTTC. Full variable domain (outside the CDR3, taken from reference TRBV14 and TRBJ2-1): EAGVTQFPSHSVIEKGQTVTLRCDPISGHDNLYWYRRVMGKEIKFLLHFVKESKQDESGMPNNRFLAERTGGTYSTLKVQPAELEDSGVYFCASSQDTGLAGDNEQFFGPGTRLTVL.

The chain is built from TRBV27 and TRBJ2-5; 10 bases map to TRBD2. From germline, CDR1 is MNHEY and CDR2 SMNVEV (reference sequence). The trim removed 0 bases at V and 6 bases at J, leaving 10 bases unmatched. CDR3 length: 17 amino acids. In DNA, the CDR3 is TGTGCCAGCAGTTTATCGCCTGGGGCTAGCGGGAGACAGACCCAGTACTTC. Amino acids: CASSLSPGASGRQTQYF.

The chain is built from TRBV20-1 and TRBJ2-1, with TRBD1 as a possible D gene (5 bases). This CDR3 spans 11 amino acids. V gave up 5 bases and J gave up 8 bases, with 10 bases separating them. Germline V gene data show CDR1 as DFQATT and CDR2 as SNEGSKA (reference sequence). The CDR3 region is CSAAGLDEQFF. The CDR3 DNA sequence: TGCAGTGCTGCAGGGTTGGATGAGCAGTTCTTC.